The T cell receptor (beta chain) described here comes from a study of cytomegalovirus exposure and HLA in healthy donors (dated by TCRdb to the late 2010s). About the investigation overall: According to an earlier analysis of 587 of the donors, about 190 million T cells yielded roughly 110 million unique TCR beta sequences and approximately 300 Gb of sequence data. Approximately 310 gigabases of sequencing data and roughly 81 million unique TCR sequences made up an early release that covered 500 to 700 HLA-typed donors. Of the roughly 400 genotyped donors, about 80% fell in the genetic ancestry cluster associated with self-reported Caucasian donors. The study was designed to test whether signatures of past pathogen exposure could be identified by cataloging public T cell receptors. The study profiled the T cell repertoires of around 700 subjects by immunosequencing and related them to cytomegalovirus serostatus. A separate validation cohort of 100 to 150 different subjects was used in addition to the roughly 670-subject first cohort. To predict cytomegalovirus infection status, the study combined high-throughput TCR immunosequencing, statistical association of individual TCRs with disease status, and machine learning. A later analysis re-examined previously published TCR beta repertoires from several hundred donors and added high-resolution HLA genotyping to investigate patterns of TCR occurrence. Rather than drawing on any new phenotypic data, the later analysis identified candidate immune exposures from TCR beta sequences and the way those sequences occurred across donors. An earlier analysis of 587 of the donors applied high-throughput TCR beta sequencing to assess whether each TCR beta V gene segment acted as functional or pseudogenic. Donor age, sex, ethnicity and CMV serostatus were compiled together with the repertoire data. A later genetic analysis took genome-wide SNP genotypes for about 55% of the 666 donors and used that subset as a discovery cohort. All discovery cohort repertoires had been generated using a single sequencing platform. Class I and class II HLA loci were covered by the typing at four-digit resolution. Typing coverage varied by locus: 629-630 donors for A, B, C, DRB1 and DQB1; approximately 500 for DQA1; approximately 570 for DPA1; more than 450 for DPB1. Four or five DR-DQ haplotypes were handled as single units for association and clustering because linkage in the cohort was strong. Among over 350 genotyped donors of the cohort, an average of approximately 240,000 unique TCR beta nucleotide sequences were sequenced per donor, around 20% of them non-productive. Overall study results and their limits: In the study, around 150 TCR beta chains were listed as associated with cytomegalovirus. A later analysis reported that several top co-occurrence clusters appeared linked to parvovirus B19, influenza, CMV and Epstein-Barr virus. In vitro tests confirmed that three of the cytomegalovirus-associated TCR beta chains recognize cytomegalovirus antigens. In a later analysis, HLA-associated TCR beta chains were found to be more clonally expanded and to have lower generation probabilities than equally common non-associated chains. A later analysis found that TCR association rates varied across HLA loci, with DRB1 alleles showing the most associated TCRs and HLA-C alleles the fewest. When HLA alleles, especially DR and DQ, strongly co-occurred, TCR associations were difficult to assign to individual alleles. A further reported finding was that TCR beta sequences accurately predicted the HLA-A and HLA-B alleles for most subjects in the first cohort. Correlated functional status among segregating V segments might reflect linkage disequilibrium, but an unknown experimental factor could not be ruled out. CMV serostatus was the only immune exposure information available for the cohort. This cohort had only TCR beta chains sequenced, and the lack of alpha or paired-chain data limited which features could be detected. V-gene and J-gene trimming of TCR beta chains was associated with a missense DCLRE1C variant in a later genetic analysis, and the association was replicated in an independent cohort. Across donors, most TCR sequences were observed very rarely, whereas some public TCRs were present in many individuals. HLA typing was unavailable for some donors at each locus, so association tests used only the typed subset. According to a later genetic analysis, donors in an Asian-associated ancestry cluster had fewer N-insertions in productive TCRs than the approximately 630-donor mean. Sequencing depth was assumed to be roughly uniform across donors in the presence/absence analyses, though that assumption may not hold. The classifier was reported to diagnose cytomegalovirus status with high specificity and sensitivity in both the original cohort and the validation cohort. An earlier analysis of approximately 530 of the donors showed that most TCR beta V segments appeared in productive rearrangements either about 87% or about 30% of the time, which broadly matched IMGT annotations. A group of highly shared sequence variants was considered likely to be a technical artifact of the sequencing pipeline. The authors suggested that the approach could potentially be extended to other disease states and immunological phenotypes. In a later analysis, most CMV-associated TCR beta chains were found to appear HLA-restricted, with HLA associations seemingly driven largely by CMV exposure. Because the 87-base-pair reads could not distinguish some IMGT-functional V segments, including TRBV6-2 and TRBV6-3, those segments were excluded. At a false discovery rate of 0.05, a later analysis linked roughly 17,000 TCR beta sequences to specific HLA alleles. Because counts were too low, roughly 18 rarely observed V segments, including chromosome 9 orphons, were left out of the earlier analysis of about 500 of the donors.

Comments on this clone: What antigen it recognizes has not been identified. At one end the junction does not follow the germline gene, possibly because of a read error.

The cohort consisted of 670 or so healthy bone marrow donors. Cohort members were all nominally healthy when sampled, although unrecorded immune exposures were likely present. The donor was CMV seropositive and was included in the group of 250 to 350 seropositive cohort members. A peripheral blood sample was provided by each donor, and peripheral blood mononuclear cells were used for TCR beta sequencing. The Qiagen DNeasy Blood Extraction Kit was used to extract genomic DNA from the blood cell samples. The germline V gene specifies MDHEN as CDR1 and SYDVKM as CDR2. Counted from cysteine to phenylalanine, this CDR3 has 18 amino acids. Only the CDR3 DNA stays, 54 bases, in frame from base 1. To prepare the library, the immunoSEQ multiplex PCR assay was applied. For the multiplex PCR, a mixture combining 60 forward primers for TCR Vbeta segments and 13 reverse primers for TCR Jbeta segments was used. The CDR3 region of rearranged TCR beta genes was amplified from genomic DNA with a multiplex PCR assay. The Illumina HiSeq System was used to sequence the amplified TCR beta libraries as 87-base-pair reads. Under the source paper's analysis protocol: Across the 640 or so repertoires, a later analysis counted tens of millions of unique TCR beta chains, roughly 11 million of which were shared by at least two donors. Raw reads were error-corrected and collapsed into unique sequences with a nearest-neighbor algorithm that merged closely related sequences to remove PCR and sequencing errors. V, D and J gene segments were assigned by aligning CDR3 sequences to IMGT reference sequences. Each retained sequence needed at least a six-nucleotide match to both a V gene segment and a J gene segment. A rearrangement counted as productive if the CDR3 had no stop codons and remained in frame with V and J, and every other rearrangement counted as non-productive. CDR3 was defined according to IMGT convention as the region running from the second conserved V-encoded cysteine to the conserved J-encoded phenylalanine. The earlier analysis of 587 of the donors excluded sequences that lacked an unambiguous match to a single V gene segment. In an earlier analysis of roughly 600 of the donors, a V segment was called functional when productive rearrangements were above 56.7%, and segregating when the standard deviation between donors exceeded 5%. A statistical classification framework was developed to diagnose cytomegalovirus status using the catalog of TCR beta chain sequences. A later analysis assigned V and J genes by comparing TCR nucleotide sequences with IMGT/GENE-DB human TR gene sequences. In a later analysis, CDR3 sequences and most-parsimonious VDJ recombination scenarios were assigned using the TCRdist pipeline. In a later analysis, every TCR beta chain was defined by the combination of its CDR3 amino acid sequence and its V-gene family, and reads without a unique V-gene family were dropped. To address suspected cross-contamination and a sequencing artifact, a later analysis removed 592 highly shared, low-generation-probability nucleotide sequences. A later analysis calculated a clonal expansion index for each public chain from normalized within-repertoire ranks of inferred template counts. A later analysis computed generation probabilities with a VDJ recombination model fitted to out-of-frame rearrangements, and checked the results against IGoR. In a later analysis, hypergeometric tests were used to score TCR-TCR, TCR-HLA and TCR-CMV co-occurrence, with a repertoire-size bias correction applied to TCR pairs. In a later analysis, false discovery rates were estimated by permuting HLA or CMV assignments 20 times. In a later analysis, co-occurring TCRs were grouped with DBSCAN, and TCRdist sequence similarity was added when clustering was performed within HLA-allele-positive subsets. Repertoires with fewer than 30,000 or more than 120,000 public chains, plus five repertoires with anomalous nucleotide sharing, were excluded from co-occurrence clustering. Held by TCRdb, this immuneACCESS table contains in-frame sequences only and omits some clones. Under half of the omission traces to an unresolved V gene where checked; the cause of the rest is unknown. The V and J calls and clone size were taken over from that table, and D and trimming were inferred from the DNA. The sample includes approximately 170,000 clones, with 65% to 80% observed a single time. 6.5% to 9% of the sample is in the top ten clones.

This sequence was found in a woman aged 40-49 years in good health and CMV-seropositive. The sequence links TRBV28 to TRBJ1-3, with an unclear D gene assignment. The sequenced material came from PBMCs. The encoded CDR3 is CASSSRAPRPYSGKTIYF. The nucleotide sequence reads as follows: TGTGCCAGCAGTTCCCGAGCCCCGCGGCCCTACTCTGGAAAGACCATATATTTT.